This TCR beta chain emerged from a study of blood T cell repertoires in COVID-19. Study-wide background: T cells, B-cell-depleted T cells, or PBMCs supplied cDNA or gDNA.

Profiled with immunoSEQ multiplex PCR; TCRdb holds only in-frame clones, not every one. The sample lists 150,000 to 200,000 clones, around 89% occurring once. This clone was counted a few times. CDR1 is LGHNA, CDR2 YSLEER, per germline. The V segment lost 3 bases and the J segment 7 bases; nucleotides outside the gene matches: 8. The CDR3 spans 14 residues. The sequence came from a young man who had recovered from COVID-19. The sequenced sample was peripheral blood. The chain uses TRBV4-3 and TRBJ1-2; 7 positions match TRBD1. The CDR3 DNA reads TGCGCCAGCAGCCACGCAAGGGGGCTTGGTGGCTACACCTTC. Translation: CASSHARGLGGYTF.